A single sample gave rise to the 17 T cell receptor beta chains below, sequenced in a study of T cell changes during pregnancy in multiple sclerosis (dated by TCRdb to between 2018 and 2021). Library method: the immunoSEQ multiplex PCR assay. The table was pulled from immuneACCESS by TCRdb, which kept in-frame rearrangements only. Such tables lose some clones; where checked, under half of the loss comes from unresolved V genes, and the rest has no known cause. The sample profile shows some 46,000 clones; 80% to 95% of them were found once. The ten largest make up 1% to 1.5% of the sample. The sequencing input was peripheral blood. The receptors stem from a female donor with multiple sclerosis, enrolled in a pregnancy study.

This chain's CDR3 is CSVVQAEETQYF. CDR3 nucleotides: TGCAGCGTTGTGCAAGCAGAAGAGACCCAGTACTTC. The chain joins TRBV29-1 to TRBJ2-5; the D is unclear. The CDR3 consists of 12 residues. The germline V gene has CDR1 SQVTM and CDR2 ANQGSEA. The V gene lost 4 bases and the J gene lost 3 bases, with 9 bases spanning the gap.

The gene calls are TRBV25-1 and TRBJ1-2, with TRBD1 identical over 12 bases. Germline CDR1 is MGHDK and CDR2 is SYGVNS. This CDR3 spans 16 amino acids. V shed 5 bases and J 8 bases; nucleotides not matched to a gene: 12. CDR3 bases: TGTGCCAGCAGTCCTTGGGACAGGGGGCGCCGAGAGGGCTACACCTTC. It translates to CASSPWDRGRREGYTF.

In this sample, this clone turned up once. The rearrangement uses TRBV27 and TRBJ2-2, with 10 bases lining up with TRBD1. CDR3 size: 16 residues. V lost 4 bases and J lost 1; bases outside the gene matches: 3. Germline V gives CDR1 MNHEY, CDR2 SMNVEV (reference sequence). CDR3 sequence: CASSYRDRGNTGELFF. In DNA, the CDR3 is TGTGCCAGCAGTTACCGGGACAGGGGGAACACCGGGGAGCTGTTTTTT.

This clone was detected only once. The chain combines TRBV30 with TRBJ2-5; perhaps TRBD1 as D (6 bases). V gave up 5 bases and J gave up 0 bases, with 13 bases separating them. This CDR3 is 14 amino acids long. Germline V gene data show CDR1 as GTSNPN and CDR2 as SVGIG (reference sequence). CDR3 amino acids: CAWSRYRDQETQYF. Here the CDR3 DNA reads TGTGCCTGGTCAAGGTACAGGGACCAAGAGACCCAGTACTTC.

The chain recombines TRBV7-2 with TRBJ1-4; no firm D call. V lost 3 bases to trimming and J lost 8 bases, with 13 bases between them. CDR1 is SGHTA and CDR2 is FQGNSA in the germline V gene. This CDR3 spans 14 amino acids. This chain's CDR3 is CASSFQSGEEKLFF. CDR3 nucleotides: TGTGCCAGCAGCTTTCAATCTGGAGAGGAAAAACTGTTTTTT. The whole variable domain, filled in from reference TRBV7-2 and TRBJ1-4, reads GAGVSQSPSNKVTEKGKDVELRCDPISGHTALYWYRQSLGQGLEFLIYFQGNSAPDKSGLPSDRFSAERTGGSVSTLTIQRTQQEDSAVYLCASSFQSGEEKLFFGSGTQLSVL.

The chain carries TRBV6-5 and TRBJ2-3; D gene unclear. Trimming pared 6 bases from V and 4 bases from J, leaving 11 bases between. This CDR3 region has 13 residues. From germline, CDR1 is MNHEY and CDR2 SVGAGI. The CDR3 here is CASSGMVADTQYF. Here the CDR3 DNA reads TGTGCCAGCAGCGGTATGGTTGCAGATACGCAGTATTTT.

The V and J genes are TRBV2 and TRBJ2-1, with D perhaps given as TRBD1 or TRBD2 (5 bases each). Trimming stripped 3 bases from V and 4 bases from J, with 16 bases between. Per germline, CDR1 SNHLY and CDR2 FYNNEI. This CDR3 region has 16 residues. CDR3 sequence: CASSEGDLTLYNEQFF. In DNA, the CDR3 is TGTGCCAGCAGTGAGGGGGACCTTACTCTTTACAATGAGCAGTTCTTC.

The V and J genes are TRBV7-9 and TRBJ2-2, with D hard to call. Per the germline V gene, CDR1 is SEHNR and CDR2 is FQNEAQ (reference sequence). The CDR3 loop spans 13 amino acids. V lost 2 bases, J lost 6 bases, and 7 bases lay in between. The CDR3 nucleotides read TGTGCCAGCAGCTTAACGTCCCCCGGGGAGCTGTTTTTT. This gives the protein CASSLTSPGELFF.

CDR3: CASSYATGTDNYGYTF. The CDR3 nucleotides read TGCGCCAGCAGTTACGCTACCGGGACGGATAACTATGGCTACACCTTC. The J gene is TRBJ1-2, the V gene TRBV5-1; TRBD1 is a possible D gene (5 bases). CDR3 length equals 16 residues. Trimming removed 5 bases from V and 1 base from J, with 18 bases in between. CDR1 SGHRS and CDR2 YFSETQ come from the germline V gene.

V usage is TRBV19 and J usage is TRBJ2-1; 13 nucleotides line up with TRBD2. Germline V gene data show CDR1 as LNHDA and CDR2 as SQIVND (reference sequence). The CDR3 runs 20 residues. The junction had 16 bases not matched to a gene; V was cut back by 7 bases and J by 1 base. The CDR3 here is CASNRYPGLAGASSYNEQFF. CDR3 DNA sequence: TGTGCCAGTAATCGTTACCCCGGACTAGCGGGAGCGAGTTCCTACAATGAGCAGTTCTTC.

The chain combines TRBV28 with TRBJ2-1, with D perhaps TRBD1 (6 bases). CDR1 MDHEN and CDR2 SYDVKM come from the germline V gene. CDR3 length: 17 residues. V was pared by 2 bases and J by 4 bases, with 18 bases between. Here the CDR3 reads CASSLATGTLRYNEQFF. As DNA, the CDR3 is TGTGCCAGCAGTTTAGCAACCGGGACACTCAGGTACAATGAGCAGTTCTTC.

Concerning this clone: The junction shows a germline mismatch at one end, possibly a read error. The rearrangement uses TRBV11-2 and TRBJ2-2; 8 bases match TRBD1. CDR3 length equals 13 residues. Germline V gene sequence: CDR1 SGHAT, CDR2 FQNNGV. In DNA, the CDR3 is TGTGCCAGCAGCCCGGACAGGGACAGAGAACCACCTTTT. Translation gives CASSPDRDREPPF.

The chain uses TRBV19 and TRBJ2-2, with 11 nucleotides matching TRBD2. Germline values: CDR1 LNHDA, CDR2 SQIVND (reference sequence). Trimming at V came to 4 bases and at J to 2 bases, leaving 9 bases not matched to a gene. CDR3 length equals 18 residues. This CDR3 reads CASSNGLAGGLNTGELFF. CDR3 in DNA: TGTGCCAGTAGTAACGGACTAGCGGGTGGCCTTAACACCGGGGAGCTGTTTTTT.

The chain uses TRBV5-1 and TRBJ1-3, with D unresolved. The ends were cut back, 7 bases at V and 0 bases at J, with 14 bases in the middle. CDR1 is SGHRS and CDR2 is YFSETQ in the germline V gene. This CDR3 region has 15 residues. In nucleotides, the CDR3 is TGCGCCAGCCGGGGAAGACCCAGCTCTGGAAACACCATATATTTT. Protein sequence: CASRGRPSSGNTIYF.

The chain has TRBV5-1 and TRBJ1-1; 10 positions agree with TRBD1. Germline V gene data show CDR1 as SGHRS and CDR2 as YFSETQ. Trimming cost V 3 bases and J 6 bases; bases outside gene matches: 5. This CDR3 has 14 amino acids. This CDR3 is CASSWDGTGAEAFF. The CDR3 DNA reads as TGCGCCAGCAGCTGGGACGGGACAGGGGCTGAAGCTTTCTTT.

The V call is TRBV18, the J call TRBJ1-2, with 8 bases aligning to TRBD1. CDR1 and CDR2 (germline): KGHSH, LQKENI. J lost 7 bases, V lost 6 bases, and 7 bases had no gene match. The CDR3 sequence is 13 residues long. The CDR3 nucleotides are TGTGCCAGCTCGCCCGACAGGGGTTCTGGCTACACCTTC. Translating it yields CASSPDRGSGYTF.

This chain uses TRBV7-9 with TRBJ1-1, with a possible D match to TRBD1 (5 bases). The CDR3 covers 15 residues. Germline V gene sequence: CDR1 SEHNR, CDR2 FQNEAQ (reference sequence). V lost 1 base and J 0 bases, leaving 9 bases between the germline ends. This CDR3 is CASSLVSGMNTEAFF. CDR3 sequence (DNA): TGTGCCAGCAGCTTAGTTTCAGGGATGAACACTGAAGCTTTCTTT. The variable domain in full, with the rest retrieved from reference TRBV7-9 and TRBJ1-1, is DTGVSQNPRHKITKRGQNVTFRCDPISEHNRLYWYRQTLGQGPEFLTYFQNEAQLEKSRLLSDRFSAERPKGSFSTLEIQRTEQGDSAMYLCASSLVSGMNTEAFFGQGTRLTVV.